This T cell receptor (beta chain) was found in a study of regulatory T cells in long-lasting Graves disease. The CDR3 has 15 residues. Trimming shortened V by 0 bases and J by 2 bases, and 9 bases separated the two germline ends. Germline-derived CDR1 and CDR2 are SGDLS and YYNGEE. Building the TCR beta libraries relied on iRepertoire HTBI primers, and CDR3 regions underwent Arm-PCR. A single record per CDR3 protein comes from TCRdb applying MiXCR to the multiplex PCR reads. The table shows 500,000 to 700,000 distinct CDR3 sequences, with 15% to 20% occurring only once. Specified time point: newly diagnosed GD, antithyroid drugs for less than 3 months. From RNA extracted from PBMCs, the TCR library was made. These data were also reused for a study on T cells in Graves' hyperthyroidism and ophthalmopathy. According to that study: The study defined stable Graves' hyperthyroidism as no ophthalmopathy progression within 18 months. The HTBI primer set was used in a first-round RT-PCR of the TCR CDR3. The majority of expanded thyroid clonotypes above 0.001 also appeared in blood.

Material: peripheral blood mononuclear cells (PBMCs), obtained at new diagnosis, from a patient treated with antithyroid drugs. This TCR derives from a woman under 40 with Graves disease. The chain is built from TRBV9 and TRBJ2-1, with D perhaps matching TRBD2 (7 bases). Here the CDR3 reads CASSVGGGAYNEQFF. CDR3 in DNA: TGTGCCAGCAGCGTAGGAGGGGGGGCCTACAATGAGCAGTTCTTC.